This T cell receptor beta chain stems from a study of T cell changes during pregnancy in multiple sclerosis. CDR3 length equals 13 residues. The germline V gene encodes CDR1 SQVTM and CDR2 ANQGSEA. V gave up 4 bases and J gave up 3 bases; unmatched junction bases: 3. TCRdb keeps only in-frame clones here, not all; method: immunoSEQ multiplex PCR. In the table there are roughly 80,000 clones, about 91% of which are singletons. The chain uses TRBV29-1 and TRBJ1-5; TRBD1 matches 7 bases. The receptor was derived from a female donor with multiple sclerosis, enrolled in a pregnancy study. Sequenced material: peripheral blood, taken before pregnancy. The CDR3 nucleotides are TGCAGCGTTGCGACAGGGCTCAATCAGCCCCAGCATTTT. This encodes CSVATGLNQPQHF.